This T cell receptor (beta chain) is drawn from a study of persistence of HIV-infected CD4 T cells. The stimulus was an HIV-1 Gag 15-mer peptide pool, roughly 1 ug/peptide/mL. CD40L-negative CD69-negative CD45RO-high memory CD4+ T cells were sorted as populations depleted of antigen-responding cells. For at least 4 years, plasma HIV-1 RNA was undetectable (<50 copies/mL). Sequencing used immunoSEQ version 4 in survey mode. Sequencing was performed with immunoSEQ multiplex PCR; in TCRdb, only in-frame clones are kept and a portion is missing. The table has about 60,000 clones, less than 85% seen once; the top ten hold 1.7%. The V segment lost 10 bases and the J segment 3 bases; nucleotides outside the gene matches: 9. CDR1 and CDR2 from the germline V gene are MDHEN and SYDVKM. This CDR3 is built from 13 residues. Study results and caveats: Compared with CD3/CD28-stimulated cells, CMV- and Gag-responding cells showed lower TCRbeta richness.

Comments on this clone: Its antigen is currently unknown.

The specimen was CD4+ T cells sorted from PBMCs after roughly 18-hour stimulation, collected from a patient who received antiretroviral therapy. This chain connects TRBV28 to TRBJ2-7; TRBD1 agrees at 7 bases. The sequence came from an adult man with HIV who was CMV-seropositive. CDR3 amino acids: CAIRGTASYEQYF. The CDR3 DNA is TGTGCCATCAGGGGGACAGCAAGCTACGAGCAGTACTTC.